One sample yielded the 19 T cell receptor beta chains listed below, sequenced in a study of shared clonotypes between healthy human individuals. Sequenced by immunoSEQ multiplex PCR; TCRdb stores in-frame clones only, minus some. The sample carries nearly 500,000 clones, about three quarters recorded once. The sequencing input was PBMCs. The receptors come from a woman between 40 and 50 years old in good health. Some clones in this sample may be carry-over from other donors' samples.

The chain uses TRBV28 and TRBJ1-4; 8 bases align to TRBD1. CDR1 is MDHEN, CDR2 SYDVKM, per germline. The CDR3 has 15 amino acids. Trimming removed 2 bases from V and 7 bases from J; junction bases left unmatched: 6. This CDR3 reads CASSLPGQGGEKLFF. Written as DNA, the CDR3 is TGTGCCAGCAGTTTACCTGGACAGGGAGGTGAAAAACTGTTTTTT. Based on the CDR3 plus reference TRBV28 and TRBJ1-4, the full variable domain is DVKVTQSSRYLVKRTGEKVFLECVQDMDHENMFWYRQDPGLGLRLIYFSYDVKMKEKGDIPEGYSVSREKKERFSLILESASTNQTSMYLCASSLPGQGGEKLFFGSGTQLSVL.

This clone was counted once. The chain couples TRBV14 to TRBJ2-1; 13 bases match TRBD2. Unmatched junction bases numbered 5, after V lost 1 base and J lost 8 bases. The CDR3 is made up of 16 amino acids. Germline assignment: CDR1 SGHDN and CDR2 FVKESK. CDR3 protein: CASSQGGLAGVDEQFF. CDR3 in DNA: TGTGCCAGCAGCCAAGGAGGACTAGCGGGAGTCGATGAGCAGTTCTTC.

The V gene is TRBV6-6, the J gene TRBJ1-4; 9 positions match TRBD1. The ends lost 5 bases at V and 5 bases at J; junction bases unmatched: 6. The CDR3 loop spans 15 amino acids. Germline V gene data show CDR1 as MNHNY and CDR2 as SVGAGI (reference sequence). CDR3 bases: TGTGCCAGCAGTGTACAGGGGGCACCGAATGAAAAACTGTTTTTT. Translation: CASSVQGAPNEKLFF.

Here the CDR3 DNA reads TGTGCCAGCAGCCTAGCGTTCCGCGAAGATACGCAGTATTTT. Its protein is CASSLAFREDTQYF. The chain uses TRBV28 and TRBJ2-3; D might be TRBD2 (6 bases). The V end lost 6 bases, the J end lost 5 bases, and 15 bases lay between the germline ends. The CDR3 runs to 14 residues. CDR1 is MDHEN, CDR2 SYDVKM, per germline.

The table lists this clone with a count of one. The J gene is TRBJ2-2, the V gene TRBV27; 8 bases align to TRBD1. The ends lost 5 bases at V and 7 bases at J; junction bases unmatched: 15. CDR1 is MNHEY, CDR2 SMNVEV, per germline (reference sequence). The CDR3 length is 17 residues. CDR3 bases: TGTGCCAGCAGTGTCAGGGGGCGCCGAGAACTAGGCGGGGAGCTGTTTTTT. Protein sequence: CASSVRGRRELGGELFF.

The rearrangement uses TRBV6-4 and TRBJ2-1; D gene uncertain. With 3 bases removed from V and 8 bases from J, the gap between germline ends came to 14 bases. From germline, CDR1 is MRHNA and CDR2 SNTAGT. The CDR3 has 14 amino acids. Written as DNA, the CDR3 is TGTGCCAGCAGTGAAGGATACTCGGGCGATGAGCAGTTCTTC. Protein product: CASSEGYSGDEQFF.

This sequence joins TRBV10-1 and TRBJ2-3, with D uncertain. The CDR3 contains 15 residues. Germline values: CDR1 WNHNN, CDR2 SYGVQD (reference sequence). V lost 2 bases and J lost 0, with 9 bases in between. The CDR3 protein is CASSEESWSTDTQYF. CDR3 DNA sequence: TGCGCCAGCAGTGAGGAGAGCTGGAGCACAGATACGCAGTATTTT.

The CDR3 loop reads CASSTGGENGYTF. As DNA, the CDR3 is TGTGCCAGCAGCACGGGAGGGGAAAATGGCTACACCTTC. The J gene is TRBJ1-2, the V gene TRBV5-4; D is perhaps TRBD1 (5 bases). CDR1 SGHNT and CDR2 YYREEE come from the germline V gene (reference sequence). Deletions cut 4 bases from V and 6 bases from J, with 13 bases between. This CDR3 spans 13 amino acids.

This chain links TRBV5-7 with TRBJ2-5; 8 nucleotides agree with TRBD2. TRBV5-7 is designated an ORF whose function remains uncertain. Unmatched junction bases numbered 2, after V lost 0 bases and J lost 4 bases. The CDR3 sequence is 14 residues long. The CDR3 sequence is CASSLGLARETQYF. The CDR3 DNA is TGTGCCAGCAGCTTGGGACTAGCGAGAGAGACCCAGTACTTC.

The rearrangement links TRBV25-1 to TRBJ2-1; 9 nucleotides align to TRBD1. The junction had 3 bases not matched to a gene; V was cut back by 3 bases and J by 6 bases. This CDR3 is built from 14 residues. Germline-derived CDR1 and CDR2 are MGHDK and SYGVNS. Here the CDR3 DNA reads TGTGCCAGCAGTGAGGGACAGGGCTTCAATGAGCAGTTCTTC. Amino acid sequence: CASSEGQGFNEQFF.

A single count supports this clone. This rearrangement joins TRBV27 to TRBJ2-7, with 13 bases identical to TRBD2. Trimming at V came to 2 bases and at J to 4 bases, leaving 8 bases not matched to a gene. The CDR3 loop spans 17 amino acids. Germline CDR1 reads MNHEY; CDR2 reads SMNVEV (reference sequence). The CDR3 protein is CASSLRWTSGSVYEQYF. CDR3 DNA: TGTGCCAGCAGTTTACGCTGGACTAGCGGGAGTGTATACGAGCAGTACTTC.

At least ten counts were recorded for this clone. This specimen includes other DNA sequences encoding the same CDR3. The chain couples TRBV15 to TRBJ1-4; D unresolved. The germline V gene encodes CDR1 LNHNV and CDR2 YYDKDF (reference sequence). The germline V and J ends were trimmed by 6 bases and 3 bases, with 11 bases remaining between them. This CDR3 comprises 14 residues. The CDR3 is CATRNGVANEKLFF. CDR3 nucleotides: TGTGCCACCAGGAACGGGGTGGCTAATGAAAAACTGTTTTTT.

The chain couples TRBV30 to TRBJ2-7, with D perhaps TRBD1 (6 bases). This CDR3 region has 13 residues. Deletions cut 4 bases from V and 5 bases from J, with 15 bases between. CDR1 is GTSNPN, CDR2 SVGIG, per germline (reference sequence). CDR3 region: CAWNPRGSDEQYF. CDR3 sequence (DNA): TGTGCCTGGAACCCCAGGGGATCGGACGAGCAGTACTTC. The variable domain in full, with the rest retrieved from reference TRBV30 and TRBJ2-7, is SQTIHQWPATLVQPVGSPLSLECTVEGTSNPNLYWYRQAAGRGLQLLFYSVGIGQISSEVPQNLSASRPQDRQFILSSKKLLLSDSGFYLCAWNPRGSDEQYFGPGTRLTVT.

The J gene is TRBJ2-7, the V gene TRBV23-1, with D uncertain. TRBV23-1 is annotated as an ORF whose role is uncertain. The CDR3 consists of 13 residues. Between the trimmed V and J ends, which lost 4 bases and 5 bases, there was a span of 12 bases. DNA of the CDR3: TGCGCCAGCAGTCTAGCCCTAGAGGACGAGCAGTACTTC. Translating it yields CASSLALEDEQYF.

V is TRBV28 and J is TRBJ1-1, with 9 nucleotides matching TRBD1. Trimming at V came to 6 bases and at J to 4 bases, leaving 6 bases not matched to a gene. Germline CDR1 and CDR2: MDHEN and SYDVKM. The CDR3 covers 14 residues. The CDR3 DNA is TGTGCCAGCAGGACAGGGGGGCGGTCCACTGAAGCTTTCTTT. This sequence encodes CASRTGGRSTEAFF.

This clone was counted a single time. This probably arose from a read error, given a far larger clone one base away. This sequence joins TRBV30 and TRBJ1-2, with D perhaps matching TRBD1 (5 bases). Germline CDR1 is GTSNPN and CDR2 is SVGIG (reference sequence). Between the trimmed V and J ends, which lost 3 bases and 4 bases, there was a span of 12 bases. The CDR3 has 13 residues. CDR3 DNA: TGTGCCTGGAGCAGACGGGGCCCCTATGGCTACACCTTC. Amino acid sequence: CAWSRRGPYGYTF.

The CDR3 region is CASSWSGAGTYNEQFF. For the CDR3, the DNA is TGCGCCAGCAGCTGGTCCGGGGCCGGAACCTACAATGAGCAGTTCTTC. J is TRBJ2-1 and V is TRBV5-1; D might be TRBD1 or TRBD2, each matching 5 bases. CDR3 length equals 16 residues. Germline CDR1 SGHRS, CDR2 YFSETQ. V was shortened by 3 bases and J by 2 bases, with 15 bases between the two germline ends.

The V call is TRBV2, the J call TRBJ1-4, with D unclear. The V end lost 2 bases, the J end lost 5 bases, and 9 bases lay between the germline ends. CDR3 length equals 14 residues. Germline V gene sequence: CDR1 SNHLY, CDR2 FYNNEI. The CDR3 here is CASSELTENEKLFF. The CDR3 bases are TGTGCCAGCAGTGAACTCACAGAAAATGAAAAACTGTTTTTT.

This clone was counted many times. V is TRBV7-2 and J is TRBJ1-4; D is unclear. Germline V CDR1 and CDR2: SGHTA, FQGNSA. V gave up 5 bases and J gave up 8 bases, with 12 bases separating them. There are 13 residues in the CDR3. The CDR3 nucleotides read TGTGCCAGCAGCCCCGCGGCAGTCGAAAAACTGTTTTTT. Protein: CASSPAAVEKLFF.